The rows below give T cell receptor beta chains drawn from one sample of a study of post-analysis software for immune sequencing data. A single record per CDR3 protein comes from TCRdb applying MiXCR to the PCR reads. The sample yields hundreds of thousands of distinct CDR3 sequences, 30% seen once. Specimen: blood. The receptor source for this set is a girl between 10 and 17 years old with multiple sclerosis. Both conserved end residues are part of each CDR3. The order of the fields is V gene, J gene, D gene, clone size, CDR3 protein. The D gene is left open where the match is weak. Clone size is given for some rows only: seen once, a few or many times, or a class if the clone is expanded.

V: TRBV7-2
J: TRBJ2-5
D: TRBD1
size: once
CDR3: CASSPQGLQETQYF

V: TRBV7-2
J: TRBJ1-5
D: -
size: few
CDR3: CASSLVSGTSNQPQHF

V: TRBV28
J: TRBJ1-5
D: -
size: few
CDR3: CASSFGVGDQPQHF

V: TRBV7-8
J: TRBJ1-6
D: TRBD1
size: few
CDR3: CASSTDRVLAALHF

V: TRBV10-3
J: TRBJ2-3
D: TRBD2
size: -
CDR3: CAIGTSGGATDTQYF

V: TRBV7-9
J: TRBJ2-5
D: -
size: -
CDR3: CASSNGTTQYF

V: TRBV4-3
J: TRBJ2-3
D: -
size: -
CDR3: CASSQDAEPSTDTQYF

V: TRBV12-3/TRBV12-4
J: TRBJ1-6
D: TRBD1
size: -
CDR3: CASSTGTENSPLHF

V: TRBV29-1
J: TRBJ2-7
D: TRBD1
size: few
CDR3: CSVEDIGQGYEQYF

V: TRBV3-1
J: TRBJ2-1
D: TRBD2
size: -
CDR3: CASRDSGGYSYNEQFF

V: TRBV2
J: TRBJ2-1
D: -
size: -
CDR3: CASSEDSGLYNEQFF

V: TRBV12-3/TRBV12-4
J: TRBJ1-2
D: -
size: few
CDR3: CASSLAVEVGYTF

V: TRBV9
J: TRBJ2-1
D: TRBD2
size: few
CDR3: CASSVGRGLAAYNEQFF

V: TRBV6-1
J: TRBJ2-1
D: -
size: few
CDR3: CASSEYGSNNEQFF

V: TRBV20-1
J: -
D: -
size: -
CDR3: CSARADSKETQYF

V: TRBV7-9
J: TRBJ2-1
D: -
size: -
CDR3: CASSLRAAINEQFF

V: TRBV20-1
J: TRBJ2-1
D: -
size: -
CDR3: CSARVIAGQGLNEQFF

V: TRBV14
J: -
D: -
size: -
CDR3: CASSQDIGGANIQYF

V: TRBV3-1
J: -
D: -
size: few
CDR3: CASSQALAAAYEQYF

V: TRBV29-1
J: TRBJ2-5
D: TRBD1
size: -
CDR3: CSVTEDREKTQYF

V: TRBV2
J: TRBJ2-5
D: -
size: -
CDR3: CASSEASRGRIQETQYF

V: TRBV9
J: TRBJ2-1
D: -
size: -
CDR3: CASSPRTAPGGKQFF

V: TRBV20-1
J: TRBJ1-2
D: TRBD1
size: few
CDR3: CSARVRGQAPGYTF

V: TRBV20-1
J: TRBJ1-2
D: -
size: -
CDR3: CSASDSPLGYTF

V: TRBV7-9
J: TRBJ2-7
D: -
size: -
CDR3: CASSLGGPDSGYEQYF

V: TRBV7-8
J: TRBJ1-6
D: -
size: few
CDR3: CASRNPGRGSPLHF

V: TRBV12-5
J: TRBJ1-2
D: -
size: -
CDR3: CASGPADGGQSGYTF

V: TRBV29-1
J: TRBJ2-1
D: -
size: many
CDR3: CSVGRSGGDEQFF

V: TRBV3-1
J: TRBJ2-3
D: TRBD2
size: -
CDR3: CASSQDLTSGRDTQYF

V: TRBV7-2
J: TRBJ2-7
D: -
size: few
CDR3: CASSLVGVGPYEQYF

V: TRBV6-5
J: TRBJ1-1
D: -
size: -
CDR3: CASSYSSSANTVAFF

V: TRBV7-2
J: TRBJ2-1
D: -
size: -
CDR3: CASSFRFWTYNEQFF

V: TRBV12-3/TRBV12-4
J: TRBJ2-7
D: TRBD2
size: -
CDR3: CASRLLGGSSYEQYF

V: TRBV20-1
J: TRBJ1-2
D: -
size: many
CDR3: CSASKVSGYGYTF

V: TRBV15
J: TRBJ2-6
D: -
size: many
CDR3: CATSRDIGSGANVLTF

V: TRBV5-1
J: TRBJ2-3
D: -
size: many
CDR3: CASSLGDFTDTQYF

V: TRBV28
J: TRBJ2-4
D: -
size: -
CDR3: CASSSRTALAKNIQYF

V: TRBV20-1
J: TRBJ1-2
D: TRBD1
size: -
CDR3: CSARTQGASTLGLPNYGYTF

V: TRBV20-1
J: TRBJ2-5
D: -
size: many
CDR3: CGGPRQETQYF

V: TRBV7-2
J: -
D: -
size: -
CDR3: CASSLRGLAGDTQHF

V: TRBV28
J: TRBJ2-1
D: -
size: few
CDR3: CASSAVIGAGYNEQFF

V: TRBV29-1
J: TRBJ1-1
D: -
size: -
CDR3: CSVRTAEAFF

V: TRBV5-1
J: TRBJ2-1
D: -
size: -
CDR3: CASSLRLGPNNEQFF

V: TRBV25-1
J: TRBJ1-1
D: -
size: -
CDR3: CASSEGEGNTEAFF

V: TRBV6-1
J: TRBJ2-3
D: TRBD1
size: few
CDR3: CASSALPGQGTDTQYF

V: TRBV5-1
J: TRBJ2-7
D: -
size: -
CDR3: CASSTHGKSGPPDNEQYF

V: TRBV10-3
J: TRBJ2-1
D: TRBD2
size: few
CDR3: CAISAASGRRRNEQFF

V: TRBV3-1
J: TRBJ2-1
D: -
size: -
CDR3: CASGVRSEYNEQFF

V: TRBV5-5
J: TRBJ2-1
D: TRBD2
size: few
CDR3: CAGSLVGRAEGEQFF

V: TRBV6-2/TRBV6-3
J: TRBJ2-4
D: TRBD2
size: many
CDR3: CASSSTSVKYF

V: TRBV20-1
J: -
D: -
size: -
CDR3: CSAREGGYEQYF

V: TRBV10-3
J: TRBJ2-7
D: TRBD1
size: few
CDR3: CATGRRTGLYEQYF

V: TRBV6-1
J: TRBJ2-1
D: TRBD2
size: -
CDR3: CATRGGSGQPIPYNEQFF